The 23 T cell receptor beta chains below were found in one sample sequenced in a study of immune evolution from preneoplasia to lung adenocarcinoma. Sequencing was performed with immunoSEQ multiplex PCR; in TCRdb, only in-frame clones are kept and a portion is missing. The sample has 4,500 to 6,500 clones; about 82% are singletons. Sequenced: FFPE normal lung tissue adjacent to the tumor. All receptors derive from a person between 45 and 75 years old with lung adenocarcinoma.

This chain uses TRBV7-9 with TRBJ1-2; 7 nucleotides agree with TRBD1. This CDR3 has 15 amino acids. Trimming cost V 4 bases and J 2 bases; bases outside gene matches: 7. Germline V gene sequence: CDR1 SEHNR, CDR2 FQNEAQ (reference sequence). CDR3 sequence reads: CASSSNRDRNYGYTF. For the CDR3, the DNA is TGTGCCAGCAGCTCCAACCGGGACAGAAACTATGGCTACACCTTC.

This clone was seen only once. The chain links TRBV19 to TRBJ1-2; the D is unclear. This CDR3 spans 15 amino acids. Germline CDR1 LNHDA, CDR2 SQIVND (reference sequence). V was trimmed by 0 bases and J by 3 bases, leaving 11 bases between them. The CDR3 reads CASSIDLNTYYGYTF. The CDR3 bases are TGTGCCAGTAGTATAGATCTAAACACCTACTATGGCTACACCTTC. Full variable domain (outside the CDR3, taken from reference TRBV19 and TRBJ1-2): DGGITQSPKYLFRKEGQNVTLSCEQNLNHDAMYWYRQDPGQGLRLIYYSQIVNDFQKGDIAEGYSVSREKKESFPLTVTSAQKNPTAFYLCASSIDLNTYYGYTFGSGTRLTVV.

This chain connects TRBV9 to TRBJ1-4; the D is unclear. This CDR3 is built from 14 residues. Trimming pared 4 bases from V and 4 bases from J, leaving 11 bases between. Germline V lookup: CDR1 SGDLS, CDR2 YYNGEE. The CDR3 region has the DNA TGTGCCAGCAGCTCGAGGACGGATAATGAAAAACTGTTTTTT. Translation: CASSSRTDNEKLFF. The variable domain in full, completed from reference TRBV9 and TRBJ1-4, reads DSGVTQTPKHLITATGQRVTLRCSPRSGDLSVYWYQQSLDQGLQFLIQYYNGEERAKGNILERFSAQQFPDLHSELNLSSLELGDSALYFCASSSRTDNEKLFFGSGTQLSVL.

The J gene is TRBJ1-1, the V gene TRBV6-6, with 10 nucleotides matching TRBD1. The CDR3 contains 15 residues. The V gene's germline CDR1 is MNHNY and CDR2 SVGAGI (reference sequence). The J segment lost 5 bases and the V segment lost 5 bases, leaving 8 bases of the junction unmatched. For the CDR3, the DNA is TGTGCCAGCAGTGATCGGACAGGGGGGGATACTGAAGCTTTCTTT. Translated: CASSDRTGGDTEAFF.

The chain is built from TRBV19 and TRBJ1-2; tentative D call: TRBD1 (5 bases). This CDR3 comprises 13 residues. V shed 10 bases and J shed 7 bases, with 19 bases lying between them. Per germline, CDR1 LNHDA and CDR2 SQIVND (reference sequence). This chain's CDR3 is CATRDPNVPGYTF. The DNA of the CDR3 is TGTGCCACAAGGGACCCAAACGTTCCTGGCTACACCTTC.

V gene TRBV7-3 combines with J gene TRBJ2-3, with D perhaps matching TRBD1 (6 bases). The CDR3 is made up of 14 amino acids. V lost 6 bases and J 1 base, leaving 11 bases between the germline ends. From germline, CDR1 is SGHTA and CDR2 FQGTGA. The CDR3 spells CASRLTGGTDTQYF. Here the CDR3 DNA reads TGTGCCAGCAGATTGACAGGAGGCACAGATACGCAGTATTTT.

The chain is built from TRBV10-2 and TRBJ1-5; no firm D call. Trimming shortened V by 2 bases and J by 9 bases, and 11 bases separated the two germline ends. CDR1 and CDR2 from the germline V gene are WSHSY and SAAADI. This CDR3 region has 13 residues. CDR3 nucleotides: TGCGCCAGCAGTGAGGACCGATTGGGGCCCCAGCATTTT. Translated, it gives CASSEDRLGPQHF.

V is TRBV6-6 and J is TRBJ1-2; tentatively, D is TRBD1 (5 bases). From germline, CDR1 is MNHNY and CDR2 SVGAGI (reference sequence). The length of the CDR3 is 12 residues. V was cut by 6 bases and J by 7 bases, with 12 bases left in between. The CDR3 DNA reads TGTGCCAGCAGGGGGGACGTCCCTGGCTACACCTTC. It specifies CASRGDVPGYTF.

The chain links TRBV2 to TRBJ1-1, with D maybe TRBD1 (6 bases). From germline, CDR1 is SNHLY and CDR2 FYNNEI. CDR3 length: 13 residues. Trimming took off 2 bases at V and 7 bases at J, with 11 bases between the two ends. CDR3 coding DNA: TGTGCCAGCAGTGAAAACAGGGTGGGTGAAGCTTTCTTT. Its translation: CASSENRVGEAFF.

Worth noting for this clone: Mismatch with germline at one junction end may stem from a read error. This CDR3 reads CASSRDMGGAGTQYF. The CDR3, as DNA: TGTGCTAGCAGCCGAGACATGGGAGGGGCTGGTACGCAGTATTTT. J is TRBJ2-3 and V is TRBV7-7, with 7 bases fitting TRBD2. The germline CDR1 and CDR2 sequences are SSHAT and FNYEAQ (reference sequence). CDR3 length equals 15 residues. The full variable domain, with the rest looked up from reference TRBV7-7 and TRBJ2-3, is GAGVSQSPRYKVTKRGQDVTLRCDPISSHATLYWYQQALGQGPEFLTYFNYEAQPDKSGLPSDRFSAERPEGSISTLTIQRTEQRDSAMYRCASSRDMGGAGTQYFGPGTRLTVL.

V usage is TRBV29-1 and J usage is TRBJ1-2; D gene ambiguous. Trimming left V 5 bases short and J 4 bases short, with 11 bases between. CDR1 SQVTM and CDR2 ANQGSEA come from the germline V gene. The CDR3 extends over 12 amino acids. CDR3 protein: CSVWRAGYGYTF. CDR3 in DNA: TGCAGCGTTTGGAGGGCGGGCTATGGCTACACCTTC.

The V and J genes are TRBV2 and TRBJ2-3; D ambiguous. V shed 1 base and J shed 5 bases, with 1 base lying between them. Germline V gene lookup returns CDR1 SNHLY and CDR2 FYNNEI. The CDR3 has 11 residues. CDR3 bases: TGTGCCAGCAGTGAAGGAGATACGCAGTATTTT. It is translated as CASSEGDTQYF.

The V gene is TRBV19, the J gene TRBJ1-4; D perhaps matches TRBD1 (5 bases). V was clipped by 7 bases and J by 0 bases, with 9 bases between them. Germline CDR1 and CDR2: LNHDA and SQIVND (reference sequence). The CDR3 runs to 14 residues. DNA for the CDR3: TGTGCCAGTAATACCAGGGCAACTAATGAAAAACTGTTTTTT. Amino acids: CASNTRATNEKLFF.

The genes are TRBV6-5 and TRBJ1-5; the match to TRBD1 covers 9 bases. Trimming removed 6 bases from V and 2 bases from J; junction bases left unmatched: 5. CDR3 length: 15 residues. Germline CDR1 is MNHEY and CDR2 is SVGAGI. The DNA for the CDR3 is TGTGCCAGCAGCCAGGACAGGGGACGCAATCAGCCCCAGCATTTT. It encodes CASSQDRGRNQPQHF.

The V gene is TRBV9, the J gene TRBJ1-2; 7 positions match TRBD1. V was clipped by 3 bases and J by 3 bases; unmatched bases: 14. The length of the CDR3 is 17 residues. Germline CDR1 reads SGDLS; CDR2 reads YYNGEE. The CDR3 sequence is CASSGRVGTESHYGYTF. The DNA of the CDR3 is TGTGCCAGCAGCGGTAGAGTCGGGACAGAGTCCCACTATGGCTACACCTTC.

This chain links TRBV29-1 with TRBJ2-2; 11 bases align to TRBD2. With 4 bases clipped from V and 6 bases from J, the junction kept 4 bases outside the gene matches. Germline CDR1 reads SQVTM; CDR2 reads ANQGSEA. This CDR3 region has 14 residues. CDR3 coding DNA: TGCAGCGTTGTTCTAGCGGGAGGTGCCGGGGAGCTGTTTTTT. Amino acid sequence: CSVVLAGGAGELFF.

The V gene is TRBV13, the J gene TRBJ1-1; D gene unclear. Trimming shortened V by 4 bases and J by 2 bases, and 8 bases separated the two germline ends. Germline V CDR1 and CDR2: PRHDT, FYEKMQ (reference sequence). There are 13 residues in the CDR3. The CDR3 coding sequence is TGTGCCAGCAGCTGGGTTTATAACACTGAAGCTTTCTTT. Its translation: CASSWVYNTEAFF.

The chain combines TRBV6-5 with TRBJ2-1, with 9 positions matching TRBD2. V lost 2 bases to trimming and J lost 4 bases; unmatched junction nucleotides: 3. CDR1 is MNHEY and CDR2 is SVGAGI in the germline V gene. The CDR3 covers 15 residues. The CDR3 region has the DNA TGTGCCAGCAGTTACGGGACTAGCTCATACAATGAGCAGTTCTTC. Translated: CASSYGTSSYNEQFF.

The J gene is TRBJ1-5, the V gene TRBV27, with 7 bases fitting TRBD1. Germline-derived CDR1 and CDR2 are MNHEY and SMNVEV (reference sequence). This CDR3 comprises 12 residues. Trimming removed 5 bases from V and 9 bases from J; junction bases left unmatched: 4. Written as DNA, the CDR3 is TGTGCCAGCAGTGAGACAGGGTTGCCCCAGCATTTT. Its protein is CASSETGLPQHF.

The gene calls are TRBV7-8 and TRBJ2-7; either TRBD1 or TRBD2 may fit D (5 bases each). Trimming cost V 3 bases and J 6 bases, with 15 bases left between them. There are 14 residues in the CDR3. The germline V gene encodes CDR1 SGHVS and CDR2 FQNEAQ. As DNA, the CDR3 is TGTGCCAGCAGCTTGTCGAGCACCGGGACCGAGCAGTACTTC. Translation: CASSLSSTGTEQYF.

The chain has TRBV2 and TRBJ2-1; 11 bases fit TRBD2. The CDR3 sequence is 16 residues long. V trimming: 10 bases; J trimming: 0 bases; junction bases outside the gene matches: 8. Germline values: CDR1 SNHLY, CDR2 FYNNEI. The chain's CDR3 is CATGLAEPSSYNEQFF. Written as DNA, the CDR3 is TGTGCCACGGGACTAGCGGAACCGAGCTCCTACAATGAGCAGTTCTTC.

The V call is TRBV4-2, the J call TRBJ2-3; D not certain. Germline V gene sequence: CDR1 LGHNA, CDR2 YNFKEQ. Trimming shortened V by 0 bases and J by 6 bases, and 13 bases separated the two germline ends. CDR3 length: 15 amino acids. The CDR3 sequence is CASSQELASVDTQYF. CDR3 DNA sequence: TGTGCCAGCAGCCAAGAGTTGGCCTCCGTGGATACGCAGTATTTT.

J is TRBJ2-1 and V is TRBV30; 11 bases line up with TRBD2. The CDR3 runs 13 residues. Per the germline V gene, CDR1 is GTSNPN and CDR2 is SVGIG (reference sequence). Trimming cost V 4 bases and J 7 bases; bases outside gene matches: 3. The CDR3 loop is CAWNLAGGNEQFF. In DNA, the CDR3 is TGTGCCTGGAACCTAGCGGGAGGTAATGAGCAGTTCTTC.